This passage covers 26 T cell receptor beta chains from one sample sequenced in a study of blood T cells in healthy people across ages. Alongside a J-beta primer mix, a sample-barcoded 5' primer served in a second PCR lasting about 7 to 11 cycles. One entry per CDR3 protein results from TCRdb running MiXCR on the 5' RACE reads. The table lists 550,000 to 700,000 distinct CDR3 sequences, roughly 28% of them singletons. The material sequenced was blood. Every receptor here comes from a woman between 65 and 79 years old in good health.

This clonotype was counted between two and nine times. The chain recombines TRBV7-6 with TRBJ1-3, with a weak D call TRBD1 (6 bases). Trimming stripped 1 base from V and 0 bases from J, with 13 bases between. The CDR3 spans 17 residues. CDR1 and CDR2 (germline): SGHVS, FNYEAQ. CDR3 nucleotide sequence: TGTGCCAGCAGCTTAGGGGGGGGCTCATACTCTGGAAACACCATATATTTT. It codes for CASSLGGGSYSGNTIYF.

The chain couples TRBV27 to TRBJ2-3, with D perhaps being TRBD1 or TRBD2 (5 bases each). Looked up from germline, CDR1 is MNHEY and CDR2 is SMNVEV (reference sequence). Trimming stripped 4 bases from V and 5 bases from J, with 16 bases between. CDR3 length: 15 amino acids. CDR3 region: CASSSDRPRGDTQYF. CDR3 nucleotide sequence: TGTGCCAGCAGTTCGGACCGCCCGAGGGGAGATACGCAGTATTTT.

The DNA for the CDR3 is TGTGCCACCAGTGGTGCAGGAGCCTACGAGCAGTACTTC. It yields the protein CATSGAGAYEQYF. This chain connects TRBV24-1 to TRBJ2-7, with D hard to call. There are 13 residues in the CDR3. Looked up from germline, CDR1 is KGHDR and CDR2 is SFDVKD. With 5 bases removed from V and 2 bases from J, the gap between germline ends came to 9 bases.

This clonotype was seen only a few times. This chain links TRBV12-3 or TRBV12-4 with TRBJ2-7; weak D call: TRBD1 (6 bases). The length of the CDR3 is 15 residues. The V end was cut by 5 bases, the J end by 2 bases, with 16 bases between. CDR3 residues: CASSPRPDSPYEQYF. The CDR3 region has the DNA TGTGCCAGCAGTCCTCGCCCGGACAGCCCCTACGAGCAGTACTTC.

V gene TRBV7-9 combines with J gene TRBJ1-2; tentative D call: TRBD1 (5 bases). Trimming cost V 1 base and J 4 bases, with 13 bases left between them. Germline V gene sequence: CDR1 SEHNR, CDR2 FQNEAQ (reference sequence). The CDR3 extends over 15 amino acids. Here the CDR3 reads CASSLGGARTYGYTF. The CDR3 nucleotides are TGTGCCAGCAGCTTAGGTGGGGCGCGCACCTATGGCTACACCTTC.

This clonotype has at least ten counts. The rearrangement links TRBV3-1 to TRBJ1-2; 7 bases agree with TRBD1. V dropped 4 bases and J dropped 1; count of bases not matched to a gene: 0. The V gene's germline CDR1 is LGHDT and CDR2 YNNKEL (reference sequence). The CDR3 has 13 amino acids. DNA of the CDR3: TGTGCCAGCAGCCGGGACAGTAACTATGGCTACACCTTC. Translating gives CASSRDSNYGYTF.

As for this clonotype: One end of the junction varies from germline; a read error may be responsible. This CDR3 is CTSRVGLRDLETQYF. The CDR3 DNA reads as TGTACCAGCAGGGTGGGGCTGAGGGACTTAGAGACCCAGTACTTC. J is TRBJ2-5 and V is TRBV6-2 or TRBV6-3, with D perhaps TRBD2 (6 bases). The CDR3 has 15 amino acids. Germline CDR1 and CDR2: MNHEY and SVGEGT.

The chain recombines TRBV20-1 with TRBJ2-5, with D perhaps assigned TRBD1 or TRBD2 (5 bases each). V was trimmed by 6 bases and J by 5 bases, leaving 19 bases between them. Germline V gene lookup returns CDR1 DFQATT and CDR2 SNEGSKA (reference sequence). CDR3 size: 14 residues. The CDR3 DNA reads as TGCAGTGCAGACCACGGGATCCCAGGGGAGACCCAGTACTTC. It translates to CSADHGIPGETQYF.

DNA of the CDR3: TGTGCCAGCAGCTTAGCGGTCCCCGGACACGGCTACACCTTC. It is translated as CASSLAVPGHGYTF. The V gene is TRBV7-9, the J gene TRBJ1-2, with a weak D call TRBD1 (5 bases). The germline CDR1 and CDR2 sequences are SEHNR and FQNEAQ (reference sequence). CDR3 length: 14 residues. Trimming removed 0 bases at V and 8 bases at J, with 13 bases between.

The chain links TRBV24-1 to TRBJ2-7; 9 bases line up with TRBD1. The J segment lost 6 bases and the V segment lost 4 bases, leaving 9 bases of the junction unmatched. The CDR3 covers 15 residues. From germline, CDR1 is KGHDR and CDR2 SFDVKD. CDR3 sequence: CATSDRGQGSAEQYF. Written as DNA, the CDR3 is TGTGCCACCAGTGACCGGGGACAGGGATCAGCCGAGCAGTACTTC.

The chain carries TRBV5-1 and TRBJ1-4, with D possibly matching TRBD1 (5 bases). The germline V gene has CDR1 SGHRS and CDR2 YFSETQ. CDR3 size: 14 residues. The V end lost 0 bases, the J end lost 7 bases, and 10 bases lay between the germline ends. The CDR3 is CASSLDRPREKLFF. DNA for the CDR3: TGCGCCAGCAGCTTGGACAGGCCCCGTGAAAAACTGTTTTTT.

The chain links TRBV11-2 to TRBJ2-6, with a tentative D call TRBD1 (7 bases). There are 19 residues in the CDR3. V lost 5 bases to trimming and J lost 0 bases, with 20 bases between them. CDR1 and CDR2 (germline): SGHAT, FQNNGV. Here the CDR3 DNA reads TGTGCCAGCAGCGCCGAAGGGGGCGCGGGACACTCTGGGGCCAACGTCCTGACTTTC. This gives the protein CASSAEGGAGHSGANVLTF.

The chain has TRBV20-1 and TRBJ2-5; TRBD1 is a possible D gene (5 bases). The end of the DNA fits TRBJ2-1 better, so the J call may be wrong. The germline V gene has CDR1 DFQATT and CDR2 SNEGSKA (reference sequence). This CDR3 has 14 amino acids. This CDR3 is CSARGIGLGDEQFF. The CDR3 bases are TGCAGTGCTAGAGGGATTGGGTTAGGGGATGAGCAGTTCTTC.

In the case of this clonotype: At one of its ends the junction is not consistent with the germline gene, which may arise from a read error. The chain links TRBV29-1 to TRBJ1-2; a possible D gene is TRBD1 (5 bases). There are 14 residues in the CDR3. Germline V lookup: CDR1 SQVTM, CDR2 ANQGSEA. CDR3 bases: TGCAGCGTGGCAGAGCGGGGCTTTGACTATGGCTACCCCTTC. Translation gives CSVAERGFDYGYPF.

This chain joins TRBV5-1 and TRBJ1-1, with 11 nucleotides matching TRBD1. Germline-derived CDR1 and CDR2 are SGHRS and YFSETQ. The CDR3 runs to 16 residues. Trimming removed 4 bases from V and 4 bases from J; junction bases left unmatched: 9. CDR3 sequence (DNA): TGCGCCAGCAGCGTATCGGGACAGGGGGTAAGCACTGAAGCTTTCTTT. Translated, it gives CASSVSGQGVSTEAFF.

The chain carries TRBV30 and TRBJ2-6; D unclear. CDR3 length equals 14 residues. The ends were cut back, 4 bases at V and 0 bases at J, with 7 bases in the middle. Per germline, CDR1 GTSNPN and CDR2 SVGIG (reference sequence). In DNA, the CDR3 is TGTGCCTGGAAAAAAGCCTCTGGGGCCAACGTCCTGACTTTC. Its translation: CAWKKASGANVLTF.

This clonotype has just a few counts. The chain has TRBV20-1 and TRBJ1-1; no definite D call. V was cut by 6 bases and J by 1 base, with 12 bases left in between. The CDR3 has 13 amino acids. Germline V CDR1 and CDR2: DFQATT, SNEGSKA (reference sequence). The CDR3: CSAHGSSNTEAFF. CDR3 nucleotide sequence: TGCAGTGCCCACGGGTCCTCGAACACTGAAGCTTTCTTT.

This clonotype has more than one count but fewer than ten. This chain links TRBV7-2 with TRBJ2-3; TRBD2 matches at 8 bases. The trim removed 1 base at V and 1 base at J, leaving 4 bases unmatched. This CDR3 contains 16 residues. CDR1 is SGHTA and CDR2 is FQGNSA in the germline V gene. The DNA for the CDR3 is TGTGCCAGCAGCTTAGACCCAGCGGGGGGCACAGATACGCAGTATTTT. Translation gives CASSLDPAGGTDTQYF.

This clonotype has only one observation. One junction end disagrees with the germline gene, perhaps due to a read error. This chain links TRBV4-2 with TRBJ1-1; tentative D call: TRBD1 (6 bases). The CDR3 contains 14 residues. Per the germline V gene, CDR1 is LGHNA and CDR2 is YNFKEQ. CDR3 coding DNA: TGTGCCGGCAGCCAAGGCCGCGGACAGTTTGAAGCTTTCTTT. The encoded protein is CAGSQGRGQFEAFF.

The chain is built from TRBV29-1 and TRBJ1-1; D gene ambiguous. Deletions cut 6 bases from V and 4 bases from J, with 18 bases between. From germline, CDR1 is SQVTM and CDR2 ANQGSEA. The CDR3 sequence is 14 residues long. CDR3 residues: CSVGYREGSTEAFF. CDR3 DNA sequence: TGCAGCGTGGGTTATAGGGAAGGTTCCACTGAAGCTTTCTTT.

This rearrangement joins TRBV5-1 to TRBJ2-7; 9 nucleotides match TRBD2. This CDR3 has 14 residues. The ends lost 2 bases at V and 3 bases at J; junction bases unmatched: 3. Germline CDR1 and CDR2: SGHRS and YFSETQ. CDR3 nucleotide sequence: TGCGCCAGCAGCTTACCTAGCGGGGACTACGAGCAGTACTTC. Amino acids: CASSLPSGDYEQYF.

In regard to this clonotype: At one end, the junction sequence differs from germline, possibly due to a read error. The chain uses TRBV5-1 and TRBJ2-2, with a tentative D call TRBD1 (6 bases). This CDR3 is built from 15 residues. CDR1 and CDR2 (germline): SGHRS, YFSETQ. In DNA, the CDR3 is TGCGCCAGCAGCCTAGGGACACACGAGGCCGGGGAGCTGTCTTTT. This gives the protein CASSLGTHEAGELSF.

The chain joins TRBV6-5 to TRBJ1-2, with unresolved D. The CDR3 runs to 14 residues. Trimming took 0 bases from V and 2 from J, leaving 7 bases between them. In germline, CDR1 is MNHEY, CDR2 SVGAGI. The CDR3 DNA follows: TGTGCCAGCAGTTACTCTACAGCGAACTATGGCTACACCTTC. As protein: CASSYSTANYGYTF.

The table lists this clonotype with a few counts. V usage is TRBV5-1 and J usage is TRBJ1-1; unclear D gene. Germline V lookup: CDR1 SGHRS, CDR2 YFSETQ. The CDR3 contains 14 residues. Trimming stripped 2 bases from V and 4 bases from J, with 12 bases between. The CDR3 DNA reads as TGCGCCAGCAGCTTCCTCCAGGAGGGCACTGAAGCTTTCTTT. Protein: CASSFLQEGTEAFF.

This clonotype occurred a few times. The V and J genes are TRBV4-2 and TRBJ2-5, with a weak D call TRBD2 (6 bases). The CDR3 has 14 residues. Looked up from germline, CDR1 is LGHNA and CDR2 is YNFKEQ. Trimming took off 1 base at V and 7 bases at J, with 13 bases between the two ends. CDR3 residues: CASSQGLVGGTQYF. The CDR3 DNA reads TGTGCCAGCAGCCAAGGACTAGTGGGAGGGACCCAGTACTTC.

Note on this clonotype: A much more abundant neighbour one base away suggests this may be a read error. The chain recombines TRBV5-1 with TRBJ2-5; no firm D call. This CDR3 spans 12 amino acids. Germline CDR1 is SGHRS and CDR2 is YFSETQ. CDR3 residues: CASSFTQETRYF. As DNA, the CDR3 is TGCGCCAGCAGTTTCACACAAGAGACCCGGTACTTC.